This passage covers 30 T cell receptor beta chains from one sample sequenced in a study of blood T cell repertoires in COVID-19. Repertoires were generated with immunoSEQ multiplex PCR, while TCRdb's copy carries only in-frame clones and drops some. Seen here are some 280,000 clones, approximately 91% observed once, and the top ten hold approximately 13%. Sequenced sample: peripheral blood. Every receptor here comes from a woman between 55 and 75 years old with acute or convalescent COVID-19.

In nucleotides, the CDR3 is TGCAGTGCTAGTCACGGCGGGAGCACAGATACGCAGTATTTT. Translation: CSASHGGSTDTQYF. The chain carries TRBV20-1 and TRBJ2-3, with D tentatively TRBD2 (5 bases). Germline V gene lookup returns CDR1 DFQATT and CDR2 SNEGSKA (reference sequence). Trimming took off 3 bases at V and 0 bases at J, with 10 bases between the two ends. This CDR3 has 14 residues.

The V gene is TRBV29-1, the J gene TRBJ1-4, with 7 bases identical to TRBD1. Germline V gives CDR1 SQVTM, CDR2 ANQGSEA. The V segment lost 4 bases and the J segment 7 bases; nucleotides outside the gene matches: 9. This CDR3 has 14 amino acids. CDR3: CSVADRVKGEKLFF. The CDR3 DNA reads TGCAGCGTTGCCGACAGGGTAAAAGGTGAAAAACTGTTTTTT.

The chain couples TRBV5-6 to TRBJ2-1, with 10 bases that match TRBD2. The CDR3 contains 16 residues. CDR1 is SGHDT and CDR2 is YYEEEE in the germline V gene. The junction had 4 bases not matched to a gene; V was cut back by 4 bases and J by 0 bases. The CDR3 sequence: CASSILAGSSYNEQFF. CDR3 bases: TGTGCCAGCAGCATACTAGCGGGGAGCTCCTACAATGAGCAGTTCTTC.

This chain connects TRBV10-1 to TRBJ1-5, with a possible D match to TRBD1 (5 bases). The germline V gene encodes CDR1 WNHNN and CDR2 SYGVQD (reference sequence). Trimming removed 7 bases at V and 2 bases at J, with 12 bases between. The CDR3 length is 14 residues. The CDR3 spells CASIDDRRNQPQHF. The CDR3, as DNA: TGCGCCAGCATAGATGACAGACGCAATCAGCCCCAGCATTTT.

This clone was counted once. The chain couples TRBV27 to TRBJ1-6, with unresolved D. Germline V lookup: CDR1 MNHEY, CDR2 SMNVEV (reference sequence). The CDR3 runs to 14 residues. Trimming took off 2 bases at V and 9 bases at J, with 11 bases between the two ends. The CDR3 loop reads CASSLAVGSSPLHF. Written as DNA, the CDR3 is TGTGCCAGCAGTTTAGCGGTTGGAAGTTCACCCCTCCACTTT.

V gene TRBV7-2 combines with J gene TRBJ2-7, with 7 bases identical to TRBD1. CDR1 and CDR2 from the germline V gene are SGHTA and FQGNSA. This CDR3 contains 16 residues. J was trimmed by 0 bases and V by 5 bases; bases with no gene match: 10. CDR3 loop: CASSGRTGESSYEQYF. In DNA form, the CDR3 reads TGTGCCAGCAGCGGGCGGACAGGTGAGAGCTCCTACGAGCAGTACTTC.

The rearrangement joins TRBV28 to TRBJ2-3; 8 bases line up with TRBD2. Germline V gene data show CDR1 as MDHEN and CDR2 as SYDVKM. The CDR3 is 16 residues long. The V segment lost 6 bases and the J segment 0 bases; nucleotides outside the gene matches: 8. CDR3 sequence (DNA): TGTGCCAGCAGGGACGCGGGGGGAACTAGCACAGATACGCAGTATTTT. Translation: CASRDAGGTSTDTQYF. The whole variable domain, filled in from reference TRBV28 and TRBJ2-3, reads DVKVTQSSRYLVKRTGEKVFLECVQDMDHENMFWYRQDPGLGLRLIYFSYDVKMKEKGDIPEGYSVSREKKERFSLILESASTNQTSMYLCASRDAGGTSTDTQYFGPGTRLTVL.

This chain connects TRBV2 to TRBJ2-3; TRBD1 agrees at 7 bases. CDR3 length: 13 amino acids. V shed 7 bases and J 9 bases; nucleotides not matched to a gene: 10. Germline CDR1 is SNHLY and CDR2 is FYNNEI. DNA for the CDR3: TGTGCCAGCATTGGACAGGATAGGGTCACGCAGTATTTT. Translated, it gives CASIGQDRVTQYF. The full variable domain, its missing parts supplied by reference TRBV2 and TRBJ2-3, is EPEVTQTPSHQVTQMGQEVILRCVPISNHLYFYWYRQILGQKVEFLVSFYNNEISEKSEIFDDQFSVERPDGSNFTLKIRSTKLEDSAMYFCASIGQDRVTQYFGPGTRLTVL.

The chain links TRBV18 to TRBJ1-2; 7 nucleotides line up with TRBD1. CDR1 KGHSH and CDR2 LQKENI come from the germline V gene. V was pared by 3 bases and J by 13 bases, with 14 bases of the junction left unmatched. This CDR3 comprises 14 residues. The CDR3 DNA is TGTGCCAGCTCACCGGCCCACGCTACAGGGGCAGGCACCTTC. Its translation is CASSPAHATGAGTF.

The rearrangement uses TRBV29-1 and TRBJ2-7; TRBD2 matches 14 bases. The germline CDR1 and CDR2 sequences are SQVTM and ANQGSEA. The J segment lost 0 bases and the V segment lost 6 bases, leaving 1 base of the junction unmatched. CDR3 length: 14 amino acids. The CDR3 DNA sequence: TGCAGCGTAGGGACTAGCGGGAGCTCCTACGAGCAGTACTTC. Its translation is CSVGTSGSSYEQYF.

Only a few counts were recorded for this clone. The gene calls are TRBV19 and TRBJ2-2, with 13 bases lining up with TRBD2. Germline V gene sequence: CDR1 LNHDA, CDR2 SQIVND (reference sequence). The V gene end was trimmed by 2 bases and the J gene end by 4 bases; junction bases not matched to a gene: 4. The CDR3 has 17 residues. The CDR3 DNA is TGTGCCAGTAGTATAACTAGCGGGGGGGCCAGCACCGGGGAGCTGTTTTTT. As protein: CASSITSGGASTGELFF.

This chain connects TRBV2 to TRBJ1-1, with D maybe TRBD1 (5 bases). Germline values: CDR1 SNHLY, CDR2 FYNNEI. This CDR3 region has 15 residues. The germline V and J ends were trimmed by 5 bases and 1 base, with 14 bases remaining between them. The CDR3 DNA is TGTGCCAGCAGTTCCATCTATAGGGGGAACACTGAAGCTTTCTTT. Translated: CASSSIYRGNTEAFF. The variable domain in full, completed from reference TRBV2 and TRBJ1-1, reads EPEVTQTPSHQVTQMGQEVILRCVPISNHLYFYWYRQILGQKVEFLVSFYNNEISEKSEIFDDQFSVERPDGSNFTLKIRSTKLEDSAMYFCASSSIYRGNTEAFFGQGTRLTVV.

The chain links TRBV18 to TRBJ1-5; D possibly corresponds to TRBD1 (5 bases). V lost 4 bases, J lost 4 bases, and 8 bases lay in between. The germline gives CDR1 KGHSH, CDR2 LQKENI. The CDR3 is made up of 13 amino acids. The CDR3 is CASSRQRNQPQHF. CDR3 sequence (DNA): TGTGCCAGCTCACGACAGAGAAATCAGCCCCAGCATTTT.

The V and J genes are TRBV27 and TRBJ2-1; TRBD2 aligns across 12 bases. Germline assignment: CDR1 MNHEY and CDR2 SMNVEV (reference sequence). The V segment lost 5 bases and the J segment 7 bases; nucleotides outside the gene matches: 9. There are 16 residues in the CDR3. CDR3 loop: CASSLVLAGGYNEQFF. CDR3 nucleotide sequence: TGTGCCAGCAGTCTAGTACTAGCGGGAGGATATAATGAGCAGTTCTTC.

This chain uses TRBV7-5 with TRBJ1-2. TRBV7-5 is recorded as a pseudogene. The length of the CDR3 is 15 residues. The CDR3 sequence is CVRSGGGSDNYGYTF. DNA of the CDR3: TGTGTCAGAAGCGGGGGGGGCAGCGATAACTATGGCTACACCTTC.

V and J are TRBV30 and TRBJ1-1, with TRBD1 matching over 7 bases. Trimming removed 1 base from V and 7 bases from J; junction bases left unmatched: 6. The CDR3 covers 13 residues. Germline V gives CDR1 GTSNPN, CDR2 SVGIG (reference sequence). The CDR3 bases are TGTGCCTGGAGTGGACAGGGCCTTTATGAAGCTTTCTTT. This translates into CAWSGQGLYEAFF.

Only a few counts were recorded for this clone. The CDR3 here is CASSGRGPSSYEQYF. The CDR3, as DNA: TGTGCCAGCAGCGGCAGGGGACCCAGCTCCTACGAGCAGTACTTC. This rearrangement joins TRBV9 to TRBJ2-7, with TRBD1 as a possible D gene (6 bases). This CDR3 contains 15 residues. Per the germline V gene, CDR1 is SGDLS and CDR2 is YYNGEE. V lost 3 bases to trimming and J lost 0 bases, with 13 bases between them.

This chain links TRBV24-1 with TRBJ2-7; 9 nucleotides line up with TRBD1. J lost 5 bases, V lost 4 bases, and 20 bases had no gene match. The V gene's germline CDR1 is KGHDR and CDR2 SFDVKD. The CDR3 consists of 19 residues. The CDR3: CATSDPGQGLGGLINEQYF. The CDR3 region has the DNA TGTGCCACCAGTGACCCGGGACAGGGTCTCGGAGGGCTAATCAACGAGCAGTACTTC.

The V call is TRBV18, the J call TRBJ1-1; 10 bases align to TRBD1. CDR1 and CDR2 from the germline V gene are KGHSH and LQKENI. Trimming cost V 5 bases and J 1 base; bases outside gene matches: 10. This CDR3 contains 17 residues. CDR3 in DNA: TGTGCCAGCTCAGTATCCGGGACAGGGGTCCAGAACACTGAAGCTTTCTTT. This sequence encodes CASSVSGTGVQNTEAFF.

The genes are TRBV7-2 and TRBJ2-5, with 12 positions matching TRBD2. Germline V CDR1 and CDR2: SGHTA, FQGNSA. This CDR3 contains 19 residues. J lost 5 bases, V lost 0 bases, and 13 bases had no gene match. The CDR3, as DNA: TGTGCCAGCAGCTTAGCGCCCGGGCTAGCGGGGGGGCCTGGGGAGACCCAGTACTTC. Its translation is CASSLAPGLAGGPGETQYF.

The rearrangement uses TRBV7-2 and TRBJ1-6; D call uncertain. V was cut by 5 bases and J by 13 bases, with 24 bases left in between. The CDR3 length is 16 residues. Germline V lookup: CDR1 SGHTA, CDR2 FQGNSA. The CDR3 bases are TGTGCCAGCAGCCCCACTAAGTCTACCTTGATTGGTCCCCTCCACTTT. It translates to CASSPTKSTLIGPLHF.

The CDR3 here is CASSPEQGYEQYF. The CDR3 nucleotides are TGCGCCAGCAGCCCCGAACAGGGGTACGAGCAGTACTTC. The rearrangement uses TRBV4-3 and TRBJ2-7; 7 bases map to TRBD1. V dropped 4 bases and J dropped 4; count of bases not matched to a gene: 4. The CDR3 sequence is 13 residues long. Germline lookup yields CDR1 LGHNA and CDR2 YSLEER.

The V call is TRBV10-3, the J call TRBJ2-1, with TRBD2 matching over 9 bases. V shed 5 bases and J 0 bases; nucleotides not matched to a gene: 2. Germline V gene data show CDR1 as ENHRY and CDR2 as SYGVKD. The CDR3 has 15 amino acids. CDR3 sequence reads: CAISTSGPSYNEQFF. The CDR3 nucleotides are TGTGCCATCAGTACTAGCGGGCCCTCCTACAATGAGCAGTTCTTC.

This clone was observed a single time. The chain has TRBV4-1 and TRBJ2-3; 9 positions agree with TRBD2. With 6 bases clipped from V and 3 bases from J, the junction kept 13 bases outside the gene matches. Germline CDR1 MGHRA, CDR2 YSYEKL. The CDR3 consists of 17 residues. The CDR3 is CASRTPIGGGATDTQYF. The CDR3 DNA reads TGCGCCAGCAGGACCCCTATAGGCGGGGGGGCAACAGATACGCAGTATTTT.

The V gene is TRBV5-1, the J gene TRBJ1-1, with D possibly matching TRBD1 (5 bases). V was shortened by 3 bases and J by 5 bases, with 26 bases between the two germline ends. CDR3 length: 18 amino acids. CDR1 is SGHRS, CDR2 YFSETQ, per germline. CDR3 in amino acids: CASSWDPGGSGAETEAFF. In DNA form, the CDR3 reads TGCGCCAGCAGCTGGGACCCCGGGGGGAGCGGAGCGGAAACTGAAGCTTTCTTT.

The DNA of the CDR3 is TGTGCCAGCAGTGCCGACCCGGACAGGTCCCCCCGCGAGCAGTACTTC. Its translation is CASSADPDRSPREQYF. This chain connects TRBV28 to TRBJ2-7; 7 bases fit TRBD1. Germline V gene data show CDR1 as MDHEN and CDR2 as SYDVKM. The J segment lost 6 bases and the V segment lost 5 bases, leaving 16 bases of the junction unmatched. The CDR3 spans 16 residues. Filled out from reference TRBV28 and TRBJ2-7, the complete variable domain reads DVKVTQSSRYLVKRTGEKVFLECVQDMDHENMFWYRQDPGLGLRLIYFSYDVKMKEKGDIPEGYSVSREKKERFSLILESASTNQTSMYLCASSADPDRSPREQYFGPGTRLTVT.

This chain joins TRBV19 and TRBJ2-6; TRBD1 agrees at 8 bases. The V gene's germline CDR1 is LNHDA and CDR2 SQIVND (reference sequence). The CDR3 contains 17 residues. With 5 bases clipped from V and 0 bases from J, the junction kept 6 bases outside the gene matches. The DNA of the CDR3 is TGTGCCAGTAGTGCAGGGACAGGTTCCTCTGGGGCCAACGTCCTGACTTTC. It yields the protein CASSAGTGSSGANVLTF.

This rearrangement joins TRBV2 to TRBJ2-4, with 11 nucleotides matching TRBD2. V lost 5 bases, J lost 1 base, and 16 bases stayed unmatched. Germline V gene sequence: CDR1 SNHLY, CDR2 FYNNEI. This CDR3 is built from 20 residues. CDR3 nucleotides: TGTGCCAGCAGTCCGCCCGGACTAGCGGGCTCGAGTTGGGCCAAAAACATTCAGTACTTC. Its protein product is CASSPPGLAGSSWAKNIQYF.

The J gene is TRBJ2-7, the V gene TRBV4-1; D perhaps matches TRBD1 (5 bases). The ends were cut back, 1 base at V and 5 bases at J, with 15 bases in the middle. Germline V lookup: CDR1 MGHRA, CDR2 YSYEKL. CDR3 size: 15 residues. CDR3 bases: TGCGCCAGCAGCCAAGCAGGGTACCCGCTAGACGAGCAGTACTTC. This encodes CASSQAGYPLDEQYF.

The V call is TRBV28, the J call TRBJ1-5, with D maybe TRBD1 (5 bases). The CDR3 runs to 16 residues. Trimming took 6 bases from V and 6 from J, leaving 21 bases between them. Per the germline V gene, CDR1 is MDHEN and CDR2 is SYDVKM. The CDR3 nucleotides are TGTGCCAGCAGCCCGTGGGTAGCGGCAGGGCCTCAGCCCCAGCATTTT. Translated, it gives CASSPWVAAGPQPQHF. The full variable domain, rest sourced from reference TRBV28 and TRBJ1-5, is DVKVTQSSRYLVKRTGEKVFLECVQDMDHENMFWYRQDPGLGLRLIYFSYDVKMKEKGDIPEGYSVSREKKERFSLILESASTNQTSMYLCASSPWVAAGPQPQHFGDGTRLSIL.